The rows below give T cell receptor beta chains drawn from one sample of a study of molecular identifiers for immune sequencing clone quantification. TCRdb re-called the PCR reads with MiXCR, one entry per CDR3 protein. Of approximately 500,000 distinct CDR3 sequences listed, less than 30% are singletons. The sample consisted of naive CD8+ T cells from blood, with Jurkat cell RNA spiked in. The receptor source for this set is a human donor in good health. Some libraries in this study had Jurkat cell RNA spiked in. CDR3s include the opening cysteine and the closing phenylalanine or tryptophan. Each record gives: V gene, CDR3 protein.

V gene: TRBV6-5
CDR3 protein: CASSYSLGGNQPQHF

V gene: TRBV6-6
CDR3 protein: CASSYLATSGGSETQYF

V gene: TRBV19
CDR3 protein: CASSNFRTEYNQPQHF

V gene: TRBV7-6
CDR3 protein: CASSLVAWANNEQFF

V gene: TRBV6-6
CDR3 protein: CASSYVAGTGTYSNQPQHF

V gene: TRBV7-2
CDR3 protein: CAGSHTETYEQYF

V gene: TRBV24-1
CDR3 protein: CATSLTGYAGELFF

V gene: TRBV20-1
CDR3 protein: CSAGDPLAENTGELFF

V gene: TRBV14
CDR3 protein: CASSSVRSAEAFF

V gene: TRBV28
CDR3 protein: CASRELGQGSTDTQYF

V gene: TRBV5-1
CDR3 protein: CASSPRGAGYNEQFF

V gene: TRBV4-3
CDR3 protein: CASSQDSSGGAETQYF

V gene: TRBV18
CDR3 protein: CASSPQNTEAFF

V gene: TRBV28
CDR3 protein: CASSLAGRGGDEQYF

V gene: TRBV7-2
CDR3 protein: CASSLRLAGAPGANVLTF

V gene: TRBV12-3/TRBV12-4
CDR3 protein: CASSSVGLGQVVAGSREKLFF

V gene: TRBV12-3/TRBV12-4
CDR3 protein: CASSLGQALQVDEQFF

V gene: TRBV7-2
CDR3 protein: CASSSGQGLDTQYF

V gene: TRBV28
CDR3 protein: CASSWLLAGSNNEQFF

V gene: TRBV30
CDR3 protein: CAWSVYAGPIYEQYF

V gene: TRBV27
CDR3 protein: CASSFGGLFEQYF

V gene: TRBV7-8
CDR3 protein: CASSLDGKNIQYF

V gene: TRBV14
CDR3 protein: CASSQGPRGNEQFF

V gene: TRBV15
CDR3 protein: CATSRTSGSMDTQYF

V gene: TRBV12-3/TRBV12-4
CDR3 protein: CASSLERSSYNSPLHF

V gene: TRBV6-5
CDR3 protein: CASSYGGEKLFF

V gene: TRBV12-3/TRBV12-4
CDR3 protein: CASSFARTANTEAFF

V gene: TRBV4-3
CDR3 protein: CASSQEPGGHTDTQYF

V gene: TRBV7-9
CDR3 protein: CASSRVLVDEQFF

V gene: TRBV19
CDR3 protein: CASSMIQRGDTQYF

V gene: TRBV12-3/TRBV12-4
CDR3 protein: CASSNGGGGGEQYF

V gene: TRBV3-1
CDR3 protein: CASSQVGWYDSGELFF

V gene: TRBV6-2/TRBV6-3
CDR3 protein: CASSYFKDGSLNQPQHF

V gene: TRBV30
CDR3 protein: CAWSHDRATNYGYTF

V gene: TRBV6-2/TRBV6-3
CDR3 protein: CASSPGGGLGTDAQYF

V gene: TRBV7-2
CDR3 protein: CASSSAVNSNQPQHF

V gene: TRBV7-6
CDR3 protein: CASSPAPGLHEQYF

V gene: TRBV4-1
CDR3 protein: CASSQEGAAYNSPLHF

V gene: TRBV28
CDR3 protein: CASIGPYRAQYF

V gene: TRBV18
CDR3 protein: CASSPVGGSPSGNTIYF

V gene: TRBV27
CDR3 protein: CASRHSGSTYNEQFF

V gene: TRBV20-1
CDR3 protein: CSASATVPGEQYF

V gene: TRBV19
CDR3 protein: CASSIWLAGENGELFF

V gene: TRBV28
CDR3 protein: CASSRLAGVPHEQYF